Presented here are 3 T cell receptor beta chains from one specimen sequenced in a study of CXCR3-negative and CXCR3-positive naive CD8 T cells. TRB cDNA libraries were made by UMI-labeled 5' RACE. TCRdb reworked the 5' RACE reads into one entry per CDR3 protein, no DNA. This repertoire comprises roughly 70,000 distinct CDR3 sequences; its ten largest clones make up about 1.5%. Sequencing used naive CXCR3- CD8+ T cells from blood. Indicated subset: CD45RO-CCR7+CD27+CD95- naive CD8+ T cells lacking CXCR3 (TNR3-). Every receptor here comes from a human donor in good health. Some clones in this sample may be carry-over from other donors' samples.

V usage is TRBV29-1 and J usage is TRBJ2-7. This CDR3 comprises 13 residues. Germline V gene data show CDR1 as SQVTM and CDR2 as ANQGSEA. The CDR3: CSVENLSSYEQYF.

CDR3 amino acids: CASSLYIGGGPTYEQYF. The chain recombines TRBV5-6 with TRBJ2-7; checking the TCRdb D call of TRBD1 is not possible without DNA. The CDR3 totals 17 residues. In germline, CDR1 is SGHDT, CDR2 YYEEEE.

The J gene is TRBJ1-1, the V gene TRBV4-2; TCRdb gives TRBD1 as the D gene, but with no DNA this cannot be confirmed. From germline, CDR1 is LGHNA and CDR2 YNFKEQ. The CDR3 totals 15 residues. This chain's CDR3 is CASSLGTGLGTEAFF.